This TCR beta chain was sequenced in a study of cytomegalovirus exposure and HLA in healthy donors. Points from the study as a whole: Some TCR beta chains (over 150 of them) were listed as cytomegalovirus-associated.

On this clone itself: No antigen is known for it. Within the sample, other DNA sequences also encode this same CDR3.

The primer mix had 60 Vbeta and 13 Jbeta primers. Profiled with immunoSEQ multiplex PCR; TCRdb holds only in-frame clones, not every one. The sample records about 200,000 clones, approximately 80% being singletons. CDR1 SGHDT and CDR2 YYEEEE come from the germline V gene. The CDR3 sequence is 12 residues long. Trimming pared 3 bases from V and 0 bases from J, leaving 2 bases between. The chain joins TRBV5-6 to TRBJ2-3; no definite D call. The clonotype was recovered from a man in his forties in good health and CMV-seronegative. Sample: PBMCs. CDR3 sequence: CASSSSTDTQYF. Written as DNA, the CDR3 is TGTGCCAGCAGCTCTAGCACAGATACGCAGTATTTT.